This TCR beta chain was captured by sequencing in a study of read filtering for tumor transcriptome and immune sequencing. At the level of the study: Patients were approximately 18 male and about 14 female, mean age approximately 70 years, range 47 to 80. After DNase treatment, RNA was made into whole-transcriptome libraries. 8 patients were R-ISS I, approximately 15 were R-ISS II, 6 or 7 were R-ISS III. Study-wide results and limits: IR-seq and RNA-seq agreed better without single-read clonotypes.

Molecular barcoded adaptors covering alpha/delta and beta/gamma chains were used on roughly 400 ng RNA. One entry per CDR3 protein, called by TCRdb with MiXCR from the reads. The top ten clones hold approximately 11% of a sample with 100,000 to 150,000 distinct CDR3 sequences, roughly 13% of them seen once. This clonotype has more than one count but fewer than ten. Antigen: not known. CDR3 length equals 16 residues. CDR1 and CDR2 from the germline V gene are MDHEN and SYDVKM. With 7 bases clipped from V and 2 bases from J, the junction kept 9 bases outside the gene matches. The sequencing sample was made of a population of CD138-negative cells sorted from bone marrow. The sequence was obtained from a donor at least 40 years old with multiple myeloma. The V gene is TRBV28, the J gene TRBJ1-5; 9 bases are shared with TRBD1. The CDR3 region is CASTTTRTGGNQPQHF. The CDR3 nucleotides are TGTGCCAGCACCACAACTCGGACAGGGGGCAATCAGCCCCAGCATTTT.